This passage covers 32 T cell receptor beta chains from one sample sequenced in a study of metastatic and nonmetastatic thyroid tumors. Every patient was untreated before thyroid surgery. TCRdb re-clonotyped the PCR reads through MiXCR. The sample gives tens of thousands of clones, approximately 12% of which show up once; 7% to 9% is in the top ten. Sample: tumor tissue. The receptors originated from a female donor with papillary thyroid cancer or a benign thyroid nodule (not recorded which). Some clones in this sample may be carry-over from other donors' samples.

The sample holds many counts of this clone. The chain couples TRBV5-4 to TRBJ2-7; D is ambiguous. The V gene's germline CDR1 is SGHNT and CDR2 YYREEE (reference sequence). V was pared by 5 bases and J by 1 base, with 13 bases between. This CDR3 contains 14 residues. Here the CDR3 reads CASRQVGGSYEQYF. The CDR3 DNA reads as TGTGCCAGCAGGCAGGTGGGTGGATCCTACGAGCAGTACTTC.

The chain links TRBV6-1 to TRBJ1-2; TRBD1 agrees at 9 bases. The CDR3 loop spans 11 amino acids. Germline V gene data show CDR1 as MNHNS and CDR2 as SASEGT. The ends lost 5 bases at V and 11 bases at J; junction bases unmatched: 3. The CDR3 loop reads CASSPGQGYTF. The CDR3 region has the DNA TGTGCCAGCAGTCCGGGACAGGGTTACACCTTC.

Remarks on this clone: Possible read error: a much larger clone is one base away. Other DNA sequences from this sample encode an identical CDR3 as well. The chain links TRBV7-9 to TRBJ2-1; 8 positions match TRBD2. V gave up 6 bases and J gave up 10 bases; unmatched junction bases: 11. CDR3 size: 14 residues. CDR1 and CDR2 (germline): SEHNR, FQNEAQ (reference sequence). Written as DNA, the CDR3 is TGTGCCAGCAGTTCGAGCGGGAGCGTCGGGGAGCAGTTCTTC. This codes for CASSSSGSVGEQFF.

This clone is judged large. This chain uses TRBV12-3 or TRBV12-4 with TRBJ2-7; D not certain. V dropped 1 base and J dropped 3 bases, with 7 bases sitting between them. The CDR3 consists of 13 residues. CDR3 region: CASSLGQFYEQYF. CDR3 in DNA: TGTGCCAGCAGTTTAGGGCAGTTCTACGAGCAGTACTTC.

This clone came up a few times. A single base separates this from a much larger clone, so it may be a read error. The sample holds other DNA sequences that translate to the same CDR3. The chain's CDR3 is CASSHRTRAPGGYTF. CDR3 DNA sequence: TGTGCCAGCAGCCACCGAACCCGGGCCCCGGGTGGCTACACCTTC. The genes are TRBV14 and TRBJ1-2; D remains unclear. Germline-derived CDR1 and CDR2 are SGHDN and FVKESK. V dropped 3 bases and J dropped 7 bases, with 18 bases sitting between them. The CDR3 has 15 residues.

This clone was recorded many times. The chain is built from TRBV10-3 and TRBJ1-1, with 7 bases identical to TRBD1. With V trimmed by 3 bases and J by 6 bases, 4 bases remained unmatched. Germline V gene sequence: CDR1 ENHRY, CDR2 SYGVKD. The CDR3 has 13 amino acids. This CDR3 is CAISDRQGAEAFF. The DNA of the CDR3 is TGTGCCATCAGTGATAGGCAGGGGGCTGAAGCTTTCTTT.

In its sample, this clone was seen many times. The rearrangement links TRBV12-3 or TRBV12-4 to TRBJ2-5, with D perhaps matching TRBD1 (6 bases). Trimming removed 6 bases from V and 1 base from J, with 15 bases in between. The CDR3 totals 15 residues. In nucleotides, the CDR3 is TGTGCCAGCAGCCGACGCAGGGGCCTCCAAGAGACCCAGTACTTC. Amino acid sequence: CASSRRRGLQETQYF.

This clone is termed medium-sized (0.01 to 0.1%). Other DNA sequences in this specimen translate into the identical CDR3. The V gene is TRBV6-1, the J gene TRBJ2-1; maybe TRBD2 (6 bases). CDR3 length: 14 residues. Germline V gene data show CDR1 as MNHNS and CDR2 as SASEGT. V shed 3 bases and J shed 4 bases, with 10 bases lying between them. In nucleotides, the CDR3 is TGTGCCAGCAGTGATCTGGCGGGATACAATGAGCAGTTCTTC. This translates into CASSDLAGYNEQFF.

This clone was observed many times. The chain has TRBV28 and TRBJ1-2; 7 bases match TRBD1. J gave up 8 bases and V 5 bases, and 8 bases lay outside the gene matches. The CDR3 contains 13 residues. Germline-derived CDR1 and CDR2 are MDHEN and SYDVKM. The DNA for the CDR3 is TGTGCCAGCAGTCCGGGACAGATGAAGGGCTACACCTTC. Its protein product is CASSPGQMKGYTF.

This clone has a handful of counts. J is TRBJ1-5 and V is TRBV29-1, with no clear D. Trimming pared 0 bases from V and 6 bases from J, leaving 9 bases between. The CDR3 consists of 13 residues. Per germline, CDR1 SQVTM and CDR2 ANQGSEA. The CDR3 region is CSVEDNLGQPQHF. CDR3 nucleotide sequence: TGCAGCGTTGAAGATAATCTCGGTCAGCCCCAGCATTTT.

This clone was recorded at least ten times. The chain has TRBV19 and TRBJ2-2, with 8 bases identical to TRBD1. V shed 6 bases and J 7 bases; nucleotides not matched to a gene: 7. This CDR3 has 14 amino acids. In germline, CDR1 is LNHDA, CDR2 SQIVND (reference sequence). CDR3 in DNA: TGTGCCAGTAGCCGACAGGGGTCGGGCGGGGAGCTGTTTTTT. Protein: CASSRQGSGGELFF.

This clone was seen many times. The rearrangement uses TRBV20-1 and TRBJ2-1; 8 bases agree with TRBD2. The CDR3 consists of 14 residues. J lost 0 bases, V lost 3 bases, and 1 base had no gene match. Germline V gene sequence: CDR1 DFQATT, CDR2 SNEGSKA (reference sequence). The CDR3 sequence: CSASAGGSYNEQFF. CDR3 DNA: TGCAGTGCTAGCGCGGGAGGCTCCTACAATGAGCAGTTCTTC.

This clone occurred many times. The chain employs TRBV6-2 or TRBV6-3 and TRBJ2-1, with D perhaps matching TRBD2 (6 bases). Trimming removed 6 bases at V and 7 bases at J, with 19 bases between. Germline CDR1 MNHEY, CDR2 SVGEGT. The CDR3 loop spans 15 amino acids. CDR3 amino acids: CASSDGGSGGNEQFF. In DNA, the CDR3 is TGTGCCAGCAGCGACGGGGGTAGTGGGGGGAATGAGCAGTTCTTC.

Ten or more counts support this clone. This sequence joins TRBV6-1 and TRBJ1-6; TRBD1 aligns across 7 bases. With V trimmed by 6 bases and J by 8 bases, 7 bases remained unmatched. The CDR3 consists of 14 residues. The V gene's germline CDR1 is MNHNS and CDR2 SASEGT. The DNA for the CDR3 is TGTGCCAGCAGGGCCCCCGGGACAGATTCACCCCTCCACTTT. Protein sequence: CASRAPGTDSPLHF.

This clone has just a few counts. A much larger clone lies one base from this, so it may be a read error. Distinct nucleotide sequences in the sample also encode this CDR3. The chain links TRBV24-1 to TRBJ1-3; no firm D call. From germline, CDR1 is KGHDR and CDR2 SFDVKD. The CDR3 consists of 13 residues. The CDR3 region is CATGDRSGNTIYF. DNA of the CDR3: TGTGCCACCGGTGACCGCTCTGGAAACACCATATATTTT.

This clone showed up just a few times. This may stem from a read error, because a much larger clone lies one nucleotide away. Other DNA variants within this sample encode the same CDR3. The J gene is TRBJ1-1, the V gene TRBV12-5; a possible D gene is TRBD1 (5 bases). With 5 bases removed from V and 3 bases from J, the gap between germline ends came to 10 bases. Germline V gene lookup returns CDR1 LGHNT and CDR2 FRNRAP. The CDR3 spans 13 residues. The CDR3 loop reads CASGLRGYTEAFF. The CDR3 DNA sequence: TGTGCTAGTGGTCTGAGGGGATACACTGAAGCTTTCTTT. Looking up the rest from reference TRBV12-5 and TRBJ1-1 gives the full variable domain: DARVTQTPRHKVTEMGQEVTMRCQPILGHNTVFWYRQTMMQGLELLAYFRNRAPLDDSGMPKDRFSAEMPDATLATLKIQPSEPRDSAVYFCASGLRGYTEAFFGQGTRLTVV.

The genes are TRBV6-1 and TRBJ1-3; maybe TRBD1 (6 bases). This CDR3 comprises 13 residues. V gave up 8 bases and J gave up 0 bases, with 8 bases separating them. Looked up from germline, CDR1 is MNHNS and CDR2 is SASEGT. Written as DNA, the CDR3 is TGTGCCAGCGGGGGCCACTCTGGAAACACCATATATTTT. Its protein is CASGGHSGNTIYF.

In this sample, this clone turned up many times. Other DNA sequences of this sample code for an identical CDR3. The J gene is TRBJ1-1, the V gene TRBV20-1, with D possibly matching TRBD1 (5 bases). Trimming took 3 bases from V and 5 from J, leaving 16 bases between them. The CDR3 sequence is 14 residues long. Germline V gives CDR1 DFQATT, CDR2 SNEGSKA (reference sequence). In nucleotides, the CDR3 is TGCAGTGCTAGGCCCCCGACGTGGGGGACTGAAGCTTTCTTT. As protein: CSARPPTWGTEAFF.

In its sample, this clone was seen many times. The V call is TRBV6-5, the J call TRBJ1-1; possibly TRBD1 for D (5 bases). Trimming pared 2 bases from V and 10 bases from J, leaving 14 bases between. CDR3 length: 13 residues. Germline-derived CDR1 and CDR2 are MNHEY and SVGAGI. CDR3 DNA: TGTGCCAGCAGTTACGGGGGGGGGGGGTCAGCTTTCTTT. Translating gives CASSYGGGGSAFF.

This clone was observed many times. The V and J genes are TRBV6-1 and TRBJ1-6, with no clear D. CDR1 and CDR2 (germline): MNHNS, SASEGT. Between the trimmed V and J ends, which lost 3 bases and 3 bases, there was a span of 9 bases. The CDR3 is 15 amino acids. CDR3 in amino acids: CASSDRAVYNSPLHF. The CDR3 DNA reads as TGTGCCAGCAGTGATAGGGCCGTCTATAATTCACCCCTCCACTTT.

The table lists this clone with many counts. The V and J genes are TRBV27 and TRBJ1-1, with D unclear. V was pared by 2 bases and J by 1 base, with 5 bases between. CDR3 length: 13 amino acids. Germline CDR1 MNHEY, CDR2 SMNVEV (reference sequence). The CDR3 nucleotides read TGTGCCAGCAGTTTAGTACGGAACACTGAAGCTTTCTTT. Translating gives CASSLVRNTEAFF.

Details on this clone: A much larger clonotype is one base distant, so this may be a read error. The genes are TRBV28 and TRBJ1-2; 9 bases line up with TRBD1. The CDR3 is made up of 14 amino acids. CDR1 MDHEN and CDR2 SYDVKM come from the germline V gene. CDR3 in DNA: TGTGCCAGCAGTCTCGACAGGGGGGACTATGGCTACGCCTTC. Translated, it gives CASSLDRGDYGYAF.

This clone was observed at least ten times. The chain joins TRBV5-1 to TRBJ1-6, with D possibly being TRBD1 (6 bases). Germline V gene sequence: CDR1 SGHRS, CDR2 YFSETQ. Deletions cut 4 bases from V and 7 bases from J, with 15 bases between. The CDR3 length is 15 residues. The CDR3 bases are TGCGCCAGCAGCCGAACACTGGACAGAAATTCACCCCTCCACTTT. Its protein is CASSRTLDRNSPLHF.

Ten or more counts support this clone. The rearrangement joins TRBV2 to TRBJ2-5; TRBD2 might be the D (5 bases). V was clipped by 7 bases and J by 5 bases, with 20 bases between them. Germline V gene data show CDR1 as SNHLY and CDR2 as FYNNEI. This CDR3 is 15 amino acids long. CDR3 region: CASKGRSVREETQYF. The CDR3 DNA follows: TGTGCCAGCAAAGGTAGATCGGTAAGGGAGGAGACCCAGTACTTC.

This chain joins TRBV5-1 and TRBJ2-7; D not resolved. Trimming shortened V by 4 bases and J by 6 bases, and 17 bases separated the two germline ends. Germline CDR1 is SGHRS and CDR2 is YFSETQ. This CDR3 is 14 amino acids long. The CDR3 loop reads CASSHTPTPTEQYF. CDR3 sequence (DNA): TGCGCCAGCAGCCATACGCCAACCCCCACCGAGCAGTACTTC.

This clone was seen only a few times. This could be a read error, since a much larger clone is one nucleotide away. This chain links TRBV24-1 with TRBJ1-5; D gene uncertain. The germline V and J ends were trimmed by 3 bases and 8 bases, with 13 bases remaining between them. This CDR3 spans 14 amino acids. Germline assignment: CDR1 KGHDR and CDR2 SFDVKD. The DNA of the CDR3 is TGTGCCACCAGTGATCGCGCTTACGGTAAGCCCCAGCATTTT. Protein: CATSDRAYGKPQHF.

This clone was counted at least ten times. The sample contains more than one DNA sequence encoding this CDR3. The rearrangement joins TRBV20-1 to TRBJ1-2; 8 nucleotides line up with TRBD1. J gave up 4 bases and V 5 bases, and 6 bases lay outside the gene matches. This CDR3 is 13 amino acids long. Per germline, CDR1 DFQATT and CDR2 SNEGSKA (reference sequence). The CDR3 here is CSAREQGVYGYTF. CDR3 bases: TGCAGTGCTCGGGAACAGGGGGTCTATGGCTACACCTTC.

This clone was observed many times. V usage is TRBV6-5 and J usage is TRBJ1-2, with D possibly being TRBD1 (5 bases). Germline CDR1 MNHEY, CDR2 SVGAGI. This CDR3 is 14 amino acids long. The V end lost 3 bases, the J end lost 10 bases, and 18 bases lay between the germline ends. DNA for the CDR3: TGTGCCAGCAGTTATCAGCAGGGAAGCCGATCCTACACCTTC. Translation: CASSYQQGSRSYTF.

This clone was seen repeatedly, ten times or more. The same CDR3 can be traced to other DNA sequences in this sample. The chain recombines TRBV3-1 with TRBJ1-1; D ambiguous. Germline V lookup: CDR1 LGHDT, CDR2 YNNKEL (reference sequence). The CDR3 has 11 residues. The germline V and J ends were trimmed by 8 bases and 4 bases, with 8 bases remaining between them. CDR3 DNA sequence: TGTGCCAGCGAAGGGTCCACTGAAGCTTTCTTT. This gives the protein CASEGSTEAFF.

The chain links TRBV6-1 to TRBJ2-1; D is unresolved. Trimming took 7 bases from V and 6 from J, leaving 7 bases between them. The CDR3 extends over 11 amino acids. CDR1 MNHNS and CDR2 SASEGT come from the germline V gene. CDR3: CASIRVNEQFF. CDR3 DNA sequence: TGTGCCAGCATTCGGGTCAATGAGCAGTTCTTC.

This clone was detected many times. V usage is TRBV9 and J usage is TRBJ2-3, with D hard to call. CDR1 and CDR2 from the germline V gene are SGDLS and YYNGEE. The CDR3 is 16 amino acids. The V gene lost 0 bases and the J gene lost 0 bases, with 11 bases spanning the gap. In DNA, the CDR3 is TGTGCCAGCAGCGTAGAGGCAGGATTAAGCACAGATACGCAGTATTTT. Amino acid sequence: CASSVEAGLSTDTQYF.

The chain uses TRBV20-1 and TRBJ1-6; TRBD1 might be the D (6 bases). The CDR3 totals 15 residues. Germline CDR1 DFQATT, CDR2 SNEGSKA (reference sequence). V was clipped by 3 bases and J by 10 bases, with 19 bases between them. The CDR3 nucleotides read TGCAGTGCTAGCCCGCCTGACAGGTACATATCACCCCTCCACTTT. The encoded protein is CSASPPDRYISPLHF.